This T cell receptor (beta chain) was sequenced in a study of OX40 agonist ivuxolimab in advanced cancers. Produced via immunoSEQ multiplex PCR; TCRdb's table is partial and in-frame only. Seen here are about 35,000 clones, roughly 80% observed once, and the top ten hold more than 20%. The CDR3 runs to 12 residues. The germline V gene has CDR1 SGHDN and CDR2 FVKESK. This chain uses TRBV14 with TRBJ2-5; no clear D gene. The J call may be mistaken, given a closer DNA end match to TRBJ2-7. This TCR was recovered from an adult with an advanced solid tumor such as melanoma, head and neck, liver or kidney cancer. The sequencing here drew on CD4+ or CD8+ T cells sorted from blood, taken in a trial of the OX40 agonist ivuxolimab. The CDR3 loop reads CASSQVWYEQYF. As DNA, the CDR3 is TGTGCCAGCAGCCAAGTCTGGTACGAGCAGTACTTC.